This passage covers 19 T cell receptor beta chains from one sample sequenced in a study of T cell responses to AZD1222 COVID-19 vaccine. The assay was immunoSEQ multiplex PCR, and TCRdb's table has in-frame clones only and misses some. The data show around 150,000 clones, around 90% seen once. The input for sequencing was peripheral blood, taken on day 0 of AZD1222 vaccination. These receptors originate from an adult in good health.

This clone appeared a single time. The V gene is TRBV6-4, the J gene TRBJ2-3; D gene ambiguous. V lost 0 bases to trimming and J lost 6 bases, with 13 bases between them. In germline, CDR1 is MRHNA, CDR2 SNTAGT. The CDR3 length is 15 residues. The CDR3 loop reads CASSDSAGQADTQYF. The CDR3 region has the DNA TGTGCCAGCAGTGACTCGGCAGGCCAAGCGGATACGCAGTATTTT.

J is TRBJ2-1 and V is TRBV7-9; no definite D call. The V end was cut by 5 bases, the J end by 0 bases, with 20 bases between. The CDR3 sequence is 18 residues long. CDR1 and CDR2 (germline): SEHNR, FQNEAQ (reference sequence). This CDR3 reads CASSPPRDPESSYNEQFF. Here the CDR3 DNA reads TGTGCCAGCAGCCCCCCTAGAGACCCGGAGAGCTCCTACAATGAGCAGTTCTTC.

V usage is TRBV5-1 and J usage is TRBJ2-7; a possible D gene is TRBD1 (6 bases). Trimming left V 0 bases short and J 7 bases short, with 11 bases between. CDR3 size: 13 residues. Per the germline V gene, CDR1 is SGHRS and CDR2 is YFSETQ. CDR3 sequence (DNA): TGCGCCAGCAGCTTGGACAGGGCTGGGGAGCAGTACTTC. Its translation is CASSLDRAGEQYF.

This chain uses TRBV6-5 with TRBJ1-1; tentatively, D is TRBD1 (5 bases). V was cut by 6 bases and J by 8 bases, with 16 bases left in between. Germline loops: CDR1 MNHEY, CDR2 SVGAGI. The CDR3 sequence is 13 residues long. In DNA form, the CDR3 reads TGTGCCAGCAGCCCCACGTTAGGGGAGGAAGCTTTCTTT. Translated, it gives CASSPTLGEEAFF.

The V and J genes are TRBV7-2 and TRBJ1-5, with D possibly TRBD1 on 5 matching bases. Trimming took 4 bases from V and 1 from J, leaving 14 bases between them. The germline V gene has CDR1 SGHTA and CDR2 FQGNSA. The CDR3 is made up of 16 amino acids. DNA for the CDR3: TGTGCCAGCAGCTCCTGGGGGGGGGAAAGCAATCAGCCCCAGCATTTT. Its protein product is CASSSWGGESNQPQHF.

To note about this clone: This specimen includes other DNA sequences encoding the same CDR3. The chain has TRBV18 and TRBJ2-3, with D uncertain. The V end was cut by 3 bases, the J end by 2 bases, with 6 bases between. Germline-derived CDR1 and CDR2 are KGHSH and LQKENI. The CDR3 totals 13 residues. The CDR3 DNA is TGTGCCAGCTCACCCCGAATCACAGATACGCAGTATTTT. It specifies CASSPRITDTQYF. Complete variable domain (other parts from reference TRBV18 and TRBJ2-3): NAGVMQNPRHLVRRRGQEARLRCSPMKGHSHVYWYRQLPEEGLKFMVYLQKENIIDESGMPKERFSAEFPKEGPSILRIQQVVRGDSAAYFCASSPRITDTQYFGPGTRLTVL.

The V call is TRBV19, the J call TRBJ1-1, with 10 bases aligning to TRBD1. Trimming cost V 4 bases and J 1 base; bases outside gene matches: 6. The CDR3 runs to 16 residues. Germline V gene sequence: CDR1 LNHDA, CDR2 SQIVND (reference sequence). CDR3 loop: CASSKDRGRGNTEAFF. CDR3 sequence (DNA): TGTGCCAGTAGTAAAGACAGGGGGCGTGGGAACACTGAAGCTTTCTTT.

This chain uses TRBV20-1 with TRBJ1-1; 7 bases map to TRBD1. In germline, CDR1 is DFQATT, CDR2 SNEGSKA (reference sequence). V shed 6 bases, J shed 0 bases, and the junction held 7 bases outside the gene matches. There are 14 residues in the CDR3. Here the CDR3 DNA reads TGCAGTGCCAGTCCCGGGACAGTGAACACTGAAGCTTTCTTT. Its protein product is CSASPGTVNTEAFF.

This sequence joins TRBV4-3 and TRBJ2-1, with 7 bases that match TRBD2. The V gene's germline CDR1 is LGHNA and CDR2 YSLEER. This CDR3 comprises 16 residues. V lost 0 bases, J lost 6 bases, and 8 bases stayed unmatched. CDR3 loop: CASSQEGGRALNEQFF. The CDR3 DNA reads TGCGCCAGCAGCCAAGAGGGGGGGAGGGCCCTCAATGAGCAGTTCTTC.

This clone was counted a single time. In DNA form, the CDR3 reads TGCGCCAGCAGCCAAGACTCCCGTAACACCATATATTTT. It yields the protein CASSQDSRNTIYF. V is TRBV4-3 and J is TRBJ1-3; D gene unclear. The CDR3 consists of 13 residues. Germline CDR1 LGHNA, CDR2 YSLEER. The V and J ends lost 0 bases and 7 bases respectively, with 7 bases between them.

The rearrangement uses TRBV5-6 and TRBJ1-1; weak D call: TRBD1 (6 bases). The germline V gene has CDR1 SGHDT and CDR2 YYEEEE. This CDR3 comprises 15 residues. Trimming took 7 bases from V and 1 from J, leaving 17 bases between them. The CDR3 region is CASSVGGPWNTEAFF. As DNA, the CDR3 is TGTGCCAGCTCCGTCGGGGGGCCATGGAACACTGAAGCTTTCTTT.

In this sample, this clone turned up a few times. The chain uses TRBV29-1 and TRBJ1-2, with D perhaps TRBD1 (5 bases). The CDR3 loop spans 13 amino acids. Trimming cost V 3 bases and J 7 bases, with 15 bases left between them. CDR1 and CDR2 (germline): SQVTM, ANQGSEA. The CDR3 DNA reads TGCAGCGTTGACCCGACGTCGGGGGGTGGCTACACCTTC. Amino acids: CSVDPTSGGGYTF.

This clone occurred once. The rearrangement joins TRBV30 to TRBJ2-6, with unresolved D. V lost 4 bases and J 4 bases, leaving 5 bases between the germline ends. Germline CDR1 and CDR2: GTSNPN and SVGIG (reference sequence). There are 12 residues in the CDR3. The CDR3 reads CAWTPGANVLTF. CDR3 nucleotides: TGTGCCTGGACGCCCGGGGCCAACGTCCTGACTTTC.

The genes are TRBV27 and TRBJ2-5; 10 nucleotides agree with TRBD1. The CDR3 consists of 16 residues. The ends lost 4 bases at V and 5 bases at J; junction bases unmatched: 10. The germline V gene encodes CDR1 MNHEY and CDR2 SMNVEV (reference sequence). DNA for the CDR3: TGTGCCAGCAGTTGGAGCGGGACAGGGGTAAGGGAGACCCAGTACTTC. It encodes CASSWSGTGVRETQYF.

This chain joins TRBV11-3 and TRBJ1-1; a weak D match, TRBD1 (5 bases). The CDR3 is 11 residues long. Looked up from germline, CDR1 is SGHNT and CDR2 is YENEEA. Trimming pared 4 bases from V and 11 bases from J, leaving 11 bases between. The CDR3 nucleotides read TGTGCCAGCAGCTCCCAGGGTAGGGCTTTCTTT. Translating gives CASSSQGRAFF.

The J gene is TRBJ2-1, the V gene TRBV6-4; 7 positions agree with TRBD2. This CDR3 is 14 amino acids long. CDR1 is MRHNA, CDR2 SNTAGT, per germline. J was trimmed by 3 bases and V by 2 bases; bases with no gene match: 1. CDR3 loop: CASSDRGDYNEQFF. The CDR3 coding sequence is TGTGCCAGCAGTGACCGGGGGGACTACAATGAGCAGTTCTTC.

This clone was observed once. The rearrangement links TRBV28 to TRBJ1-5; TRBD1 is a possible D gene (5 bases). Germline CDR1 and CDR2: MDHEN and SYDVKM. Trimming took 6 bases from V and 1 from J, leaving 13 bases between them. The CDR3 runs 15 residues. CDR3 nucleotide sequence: TGTGCCAGCAGGGGACGACCCGGGAGCAATCAGCCCCAGCATTTT. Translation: CASRGRPGSNQPQHF.

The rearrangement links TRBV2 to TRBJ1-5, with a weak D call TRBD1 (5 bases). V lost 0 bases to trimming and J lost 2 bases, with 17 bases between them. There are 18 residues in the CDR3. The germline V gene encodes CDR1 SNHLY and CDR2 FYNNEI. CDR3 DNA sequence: TGTGCCAGCAGTGAAGCGCTTGGGGCTTCGTACGGCAATCAGCCCCAGCATTTT. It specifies CASSEALGASYGNQPQHF.

The CDR3 loop reads CASSRDRPPNYGYTF. DNA for the CDR3: TGTGCCAGCAGCCGGGACAGGCCACCAAACTATGGCTACACCTTC. The chain uses TRBV3-1 (or the pseudogene TRBV3-2) and TRBJ1-2; 8 bases line up with TRBD1. Germline V gene sequence: CDR1 LGHDT, CDR2 YNNKEL (reference sequence). Germline trimming cut 4 bases from V and 2 bases from J; bases unmatched to any gene: 6. There are 15 residues in the CDR3.